Listed below are T cell receptor beta chains from one sample, sequenced in a study of shared clonotypes between healthy human individuals. Sequenced by immunoSEQ multiplex PCR; TCRdb stores in-frame clones only, minus some. This table has around 700,000 clones, 72% appearing once. Sequences were obtained from memory CD4+ T cells sorted from blood. Receptors were obtained from a woman in her 30s in good health. The CDR3 runs from the conserved cysteine through the conserved F or W. The order of the fields is CDR3 DNA, CDR3 protein, clone size, D gene, J gene, V gene. The D gene is left open where the match is weak. Some rows mark clone size as missing; the rest say once, few, many or name a class of expanded clone.

CDR3nt: TGTGCCAGCAGCTTTGTGGCAGATACGCAGTATTTT
CDR3aa: CASSFVADTQYF
abundance: -
d_gene: -
j_gene: TRBJ2-3
v_gene: TRBV11-2

CDR3nt: TGTGCCAGCAGCCTACAGGTTTTTTACAATGAGCAGTTCTTC
CDR3aa: CASSLQVFYNEQFF
abundance: once
d_gene: -
j_gene: TRBJ2-1
v_gene: TRBV5-8

CDR3nt: TGTGCCAGCAGTCTCAATGGGGTAACCGGGGAGCTGTTTTTT
CDR3aa: CASSLNGVTGELFF
abundance: -
d_gene: -
j_gene: TRBJ2-2
v_gene: TRBV2

CDR3nt: TGTGCCAGTACCGTGGACAGAGCGAACACCGGGGAGCTGTTTTTT
CDR3aa: CASTVDRANTGELFF
abundance: few
d_gene: -
j_gene: TRBJ2-2
v_gene: TRBV19

CDR3nt: TGCGCCAGCAGCTTGTCTAGATCCAATGAGCAGTTCTTC
CDR3aa: CASSLSRSNEQFF
abundance: once
d_gene: -
j_gene: TRBJ2-1
v_gene: TRBV5-1

CDR3nt: TGTGCCAGCTCACCAAGTCCAGCAGGAGATACGCAGTATTTT
CDR3aa: CASSPSPAGDTQYF
abundance: once
d_gene: -
j_gene: TRBJ2-3
v_gene: TRBV18

CDR3nt: TGTGCCAGCAGCTTCGGGACTAACCTCGGAGAGACCCAGTACTTC
CDR3aa: CASSFGTNLGETQYF
abundance: -
d_gene: TRBD2
j_gene: TRBJ2-5
v_gene: TRBV5-4

CDR3nt: TGTGCCAGCAGCTTTGGGAACAGCGGCGCCTACGAGCAGTACTTC
CDR3aa: CASSFGNSGAYEQYF
abundance: -
d_gene: -
j_gene: TRBJ2-7
v_gene: TRBV7-9

CDR3nt: TGTGCCAGCAGCTCGGGACAGACGAACACCGGGGAGCTGTTTTTT
CDR3aa: CASSSGQTNTGELFF
abundance: -
d_gene: TRBD1
j_gene: TRBJ2-2
v_gene: TRBV11-3

CDR3nt: TGTGCCAGCAGTCCTCCGGTGGGACTACTAGCACCAGATACGCAGTATTTT
CDR3aa: CASSPPVGLLAPDTQYF
abundance: -
d_gene: TRBD2
j_gene: TRBJ2-3
v_gene: TRBV25-1

CDR3nt: TGTGCCAGCAGTCCCCCTACTAGCGGGAGTAATGGCGGGGAGCTGTTTTTT
CDR3aa: CASSPPTSGSNGGELFF
abundance: -
d_gene: TRBD2
j_gene: TRBJ2-2
v_gene: TRBV2

CDR3nt: TGTGCCTGGAGTAAGGGACAGGGGCTGTTTTTT
CDR3aa: CAWSKGQGLFF
abundance: -
d_gene: TRBD1
j_gene: TRBJ1-4
v_gene: TRBV30

CDR3nt: TGCGCCAGCAGCTTGGGACTAGCGGGAATATACGAGCAGTACTTC
CDR3aa: CASSLGLAGIYEQYF
abundance: -
d_gene: TRBD2
j_gene: TRBJ2-7
v_gene: TRBV5-1

CDR3nt: TGTGCCAGCAGTGAAATAGCGGGAGGGCCAGGAGAGCAGTTCTTC
CDR3aa: CASSEIAGGPGEQFF
abundance: -
d_gene: TRBD2
j_gene: TRBJ2-1
v_gene: TRBV2

CDR3nt: TGTGCCAGCAGCATTACGGGGGTAAGGGTCCACGAGCAGTACTTC
CDR3aa: CASSITGVRVHEQYF
abundance: -
d_gene: -
j_gene: TRBJ2-7
v_gene: TRBV28

CDR3nt: TGTGCCAGCAGCTTAGATTTGGGACAGGGCTTATACGAGCAGTACTTC
CDR3aa: CASSLDLGQGLYEQYF
abundance: many
d_gene: TRBD1
j_gene: TRBJ2-7
v_gene: TRBV7-9

CDR3nt: TGCGCCAGCATGCCCCTCGGGTTAGTTACTTCGATAGATACGCAGTATTTT
CDR3aa: CASMPLGLVTSIDTQYF
abundance: -
d_gene: -
j_gene: TRBJ2-3
v_gene: TRBV5-1